Listed here are 3 T cell receptor beta chains from one sample, sequenced in a study of vaccination effects on CD4 cells after COVID-19. After expansion with viral peptide pools in the ViraFEST assay, antigen-specific CD4+ T cells were sequenced. Cells that had been cultured for roughly eleven days were the source of isolated CD4+ T cells. From March to December 2020, the person had a SARS-CoV-2 infection that was confirmed by PCR. Antigens for these TCRs are unknown. Sequenced by immunoSEQ multiplex PCR; TCRdb stores in-frame clones only, minus some. The sample lists tens of thousands of clones, roughly 69% occurring once. The source was CD4+ T cells from PBMCs cultured with SARS-CoV-2 spike peptides, collected before COVID-19 vaccination. Every receptor here comes from a human donor who had a prior SARS-CoV-2 infection.

J is TRBJ2-5 and V is TRBV5-1; no reliable D call. The length of the CDR3 is 15 residues. The V gene lost 0 bases and the J gene lost 1 base, with 10 bases spanning the gap. Germline V gives CDR1 SGHRS, CDR2 YFSETQ. The CDR3 DNA follows: TGCGCCAGCAGCTTGGCTCGGGCTAGCCAAGAGACCCAGTACTTC. Protein sequence: CASSLARASQETQYF. The entire variable domain, with the rest obtained from reference TRBV5-1 and TRBJ2-5, is as follows: KAGVTQTPRYLIKTRGQQVTLSCSPISGHRSVSWYQQTPGQGLQFLFEYFSETQRNKGNFPGRFSGRQFSNSRSEMNVSTLELGDSALYLCASSLARASQETQYFGPGTRLLVL.

The chain joins TRBV12-5 to TRBJ1-1; D is ambiguous. The CDR3 spans 13 residues. Germline lookup yields CDR1 LGHNT and CDR2 FRNRAP. The ends were cut back, 10 bases at V and 0 bases at J, with 12 bases in the middle. For the CDR3, the DNA is TGTGCTACCAGACTGAGAATGAACACTGAAGCTTTCTTT. Protein product: CATRLRMNTEAFF.

This clone is a singleton in its sample. This chain joins TRBV6-1 and TRBJ2-3, with D possibly being TRBD2 (6 bases). The V end lost 4 bases, the J end lost 7 bases, and 24 bases lay between the germline ends. CDR1 is MNHNS, CDR2 SASEGT, per germline. The CDR3 extends over 17 amino acids. The CDR3: CASSGGPGLAREYTQYF. CDR3 nucleotides: TGTGCCAGCAGTGGCGGGCCGGGGCTAGCGCGGGAATATACGCAGTATTTT.